This TCR beta chain comes out of a study of T cell repertoires in cytomegalovirus infection. Study summary: Public TCR beta signatures were indicative of both CMV infection and a matching HLA type.

Details on this clonotype: Antigen specificity is unknown.

Study-wide findings and caveats: Cumulative public TCR beta family frequency identified carriers of CMV plus the relevant HLA.

The V gene lost 0 bases and the J gene lost 0 bases, with 9 bases spanning the gap. The CDR3 extends over 16 amino acids. Germline lookup yields CDR1 KGHSH and CDR2 LQKENI. A single record per CDR3 protein comes from TCRdb applying MiXCR to the reads. The sample shows some 800,000 distinct CDR3 sequences, 25% to 30% of them seen only once. The V call is TRBV18, the J call TRBJ1-3; D is unresolved. This clonotype originated in a human donor in good health (CMV status not recorded). Some clones in this sample may be carry-over from other donors' samples. The specimen was cultured CD8+ T cells from PBMCs, collected from culture after CMV antigen stimulation. In DNA, the CDR3 is TGTGCCAGCTCACCACCAACTCGGTACTCTGGAAACACCATATATTTT. It translates to CASSPPTRYSGNTIYF.